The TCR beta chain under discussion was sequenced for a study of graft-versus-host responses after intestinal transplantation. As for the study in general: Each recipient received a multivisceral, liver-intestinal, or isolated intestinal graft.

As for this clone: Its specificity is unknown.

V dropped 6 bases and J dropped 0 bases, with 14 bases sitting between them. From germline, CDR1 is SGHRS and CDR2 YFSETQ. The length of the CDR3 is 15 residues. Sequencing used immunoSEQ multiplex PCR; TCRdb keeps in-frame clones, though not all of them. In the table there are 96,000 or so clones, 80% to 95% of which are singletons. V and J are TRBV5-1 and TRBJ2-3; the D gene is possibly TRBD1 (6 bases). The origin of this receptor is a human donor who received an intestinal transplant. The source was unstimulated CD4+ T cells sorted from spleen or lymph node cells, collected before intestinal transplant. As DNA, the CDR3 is TGCGCCAGCAAAAAACAGGGATCTAGCACAGATACGCAGTATTTT. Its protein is CASKKQGSSTDTQYF.